A single sample is the source of the 22 T cell receptor beta chains below, sequenced in a study of regulatory T cells in long-lasting Graves disease. HTBI primers from iRepertoire and Arm-PCR of CDR3 regions yielded the TCR beta libraries. TCRdb re-analysed the multiplex PCR reads in MiXCR, keeping a single row per CDR3 protein. The sample lists a few hundred thousand distinct CDR3 sequences; around a sixth were seen once. The time point denotes: newly diagnosed GD, antithyroid drugs for less than 3 months. PBMCs provided the RNA from which the TCR library was made. These data also formed part of another study, on T cells in Graves' hyperthyroidism and ophthalmopathy.

This sample comprised peripheral blood mononuclear cells (PBMCs), obtained at new diagnosis, from a patient treated with antithyroid drugs. The receptors were sampled from a young woman with Graves disease.

This clonotype was counted many times. V is TRBV9 and J is TRBJ2-3, with 9 positions matching TRBD2. V was clipped by 0 bases and J by 3 bases; unmatched bases: 5. This CDR3 has 16 amino acids. Germline V gene lookup returns CDR1 SGDLS and CDR2 YYNGEE. The CDR3 DNA sequence: TGTGCCAGCAGCGTAGCGGCGGGGGGGCCGACAGATACGCAGTATTTT. It encodes CASSVAAGGPTDTQYF. Drawing the rest from reference TRBV9 and TRBJ2-3, the complete variable domain is DSGVTQTPKHLITATGQRVTLRCSPRSGDLSVYWYQQSLDQGLQFLIQYYNGEERAKGNILERFSAQQFPDLHSELNLSSLELGDSALYFCASSVAAGGPTDTQYFGPGTRLTVL.

In its sample, this clonotype was seen many times. The chain links TRBV9 to TRBJ2-3, with 7 bases fitting TRBD2. The V gene end was trimmed by 0 bases and the J gene end by 2 bases; junction bases not matched to a gene: 3. Germline V gene data show CDR1 as SGDLS and CDR2 as YYNGEE. This CDR3 spans 15 amino acids. The CDR3 nucleotides are TGTGCCAGCAGCGTAGACGGGGGGTACACAGATACGCAGTATTTT. Amino acids: CASSVDGGYTDTQYF.

The table lists this clonotype with many counts. The CDR3: CASSLDREKLFF. As DNA, the CDR3 is TGCGCCAGCAGCTTGGACCGTGAAAAACTGTTTTTT. J is TRBJ1-4 and V is TRBV5-1; no definite D call. CDR1 and CDR2 from the germline V gene are SGHRS and YFSETQ. The CDR3 is 12 residues long. V was cut by 0 bases and J by 7 bases, with 4 bases left in between.

This clonotype is labeled medium-sized. The chain combines TRBV6-2 or TRBV6-3 with TRBJ1-5; D gene uncertain. CDR1 MNHEY and CDR2 SVGEGT come from the germline V gene. Trimming removed 2 bases at V and 3 bases at J, with 11 bases between. The CDR3 consists of 15 residues. The CDR3 DNA reads as TGTGCCAGCAGTTACGATAACGGCCTCAATCAGCCCCAGCATTTT. Its protein is CASSYDNGLNQPQHF.

This clonotype was recorded at least ten times. J is TRBJ1-2 and V is TRBV20-1, with a tentative D call TRBD1 (6 bases). V was trimmed by 0 bases and J by 4 bases, leaving 12 bases between them. CDR3 size: 14 residues. Germline V gene sequence: CDR1 DFQATT, CDR2 SNEGSKA (reference sequence). The chain's CDR3 is CSARDTGTLYGYTF. DNA of the CDR3: TGCAGTGCTAGAGATACCGGGACACTCTATGGCTACACCTTC.

In its sample, this clonotype was seen many times. V usage is TRBV14 and J usage is TRBJ1-1; TRBD1 matches 8 bases. This CDR3 spans 15 amino acids. V lost 5 bases and J lost 5; bases outside the gene matches: 10. From germline, CDR1 is SGHDN and CDR2 FVKESK. The DNA for the CDR3 is TGTGCCAGCAGCTCTAGACAGGGGCGCTGGACTGAAGCTTTCTTT. Translated: CASSSRQGRWTEAFF.

This clonotype was recorded many times. The V gene is TRBV11-2, the J gene TRBJ2-7; the match to TRBD2 covers 7 bases. V was clipped by 5 bases and J by 7 bases; unmatched bases: 14. The CDR3 length is 15 residues. In germline, CDR1 is SGHAT, CDR2 FQNNGV. CDR3 coding DNA: TGTGCCAGCAGCCCCCTTGGGGGGGGATTCTGGGAGCAGTACTTC. Protein: CASSPLGGGFWEQYF. Full variable domain (missing parts from reference TRBV11-2 and TRBJ2-7): EAGVAQSPRYKIIEKRQSVAFWCNPISGHATLYWYQQILGQGPKLLIQFQNNGVVDDSQLPKDRFSAERLKGVDSTLKIQPAKLEDSAVYLCASSPLGGGFWEQYFGPGTRLTVT.

The sample holds many counts of this clonotype. This chain uses TRBV6-2 or TRBV6-3 with TRBJ2-2, with 7 bases fitting TRBD1. The length of the CDR3 is 16 residues. V dropped 4 bases and J dropped 2; count of bases not matched to a gene: 7. The germline CDR1 and CDR2 sequences are MNHEY and SVGEGT. The CDR3 DNA sequence: TGTGCCAGCAGTTGGGAGACAGGGCCAAACACCGGGGAGCTGTTTTTT. Translating it yields CASSWETGPNTGELFF.

The sample holds many counts of this clonotype. This sequence joins TRBV7-3 and TRBJ2-2; D is perhaps TRBD1 (6 bases). The CDR3 extends over 17 amino acids. V lost 2 bases and J 5 bases, leaving 18 bases between the germline ends. The germline CDR1 and CDR2 sequences are SGHTA and FQGTGA. The CDR3 DNA reads TGTGCCAGCAGCTTATACGCTGTACAGGGCGGGACCGGGGAGCTGTTTTTT. Translation gives CASSLYAVQGGTGELFF.

This clonotype came up many times. The rearrangement joins TRBV10-3 to TRBJ1-3; D may be TRBD1 (5 bases). CDR3 length equals 14 residues. Per the germline V gene, CDR1 is ENHRY and CDR2 is SYGVKD. Trimming took off 10 bases at V and 0 bases at J, with 13 bases between the two ends. The CDR3 DNA follows: TGTGCCACGGGCGAGGGGTCCTCTGGAAACACCATATATTTT. It codes for CATGEGSSGNTIYF.

This clonotype was seen many times. The V gene is TRBV6-1, the J gene TRBJ1-4, with TRBD1 matching over 9 bases. V shed 0 bases and J 1 base; nucleotides not matched to a gene: 3. This CDR3 is built from 17 residues. The V gene's germline CDR1 is MNHNS and CDR2 SASEGT. CDR3 nucleotide sequence: TGTGCCAGCAGTGAAGCCGTGGGACAGGGAACTAATGAAAAACTGTTTTTT. Its protein is CASSEAVGQGTNEKLFF.

This clonotype was recorded many times. This sequence joins TRBV27 and TRBJ1-1, with D unclear. Germline V gene data show CDR1 as MNHEY and CDR2 as SMNVEV (reference sequence). The CDR3 runs 14 residues. V lost 0 bases and J lost 7, with 12 bases in between. This CDR3 is CASSLSGGAVEAFF. CDR3 bases: TGTGCCAGCAGTTTATCGGGAGGAGCGGTTGAAGCTTTCTTT.

There are many counts of this clonotype. This chain joins TRBV9 and TRBJ2-1; D remains unclear. The germline V gene encodes CDR1 SGDLS and CDR2 YYNGEE. The CDR3 contains 12 residues. V lost 0 bases, J lost 7 bases, and 5 bases lay in between. The chain's CDR3 is CASSVVPNEQFF. The DNA of the CDR3 is TGTGCCAGCAGCGTAGTGCCTAATGAGCAGTTCTTC.

This clonotype was detected ten times or more. CDR3 loop: CASSTLQGSGGYTF. In nucleotides, the CDR3 is TGTGCCAGCAGTACACTACAGGGGTCGGGGGGCTACACCTTC. The V call is TRBV2, the J call TRBJ1-2; 7 bases align to TRBD1. V shed 5 bases and J 8 bases; nucleotides not matched to a gene: 11. The CDR3 consists of 14 residues. Germline CDR1 reads SNHLY; CDR2 reads FYNNEI.

The chain links TRBV11-3 to TRBJ1-5; D is possibly TRBD1 (6 bases). V was trimmed by 3 bases and J by 1 base, leaving 7 bases between them. CDR1 and CDR2 (germline): SGHNT, YENEEA. CDR3 length: 14 amino acids. The CDR3 nucleotides are TGTGCCAGCAGCTTCGACAGGAGCAATCAGCCCCAGCATTTT. It specifies CASSFDRSNQPQHF.

The rearrangement joins TRBV6-2 or TRBV6-3 to TRBJ2-2; D gene ambiguous. Trimming shortened V by 0 bases and J by 2 bases, and 4 bases separated the two germline ends. This CDR3 is built from 14 residues. The germline V gene has CDR1 MNHEY and CDR2 SVGEGT. In DNA form, the CDR3 reads TGTGCCAGCAGTTACTCGCGAAACACCGGGGAGCTGTTTTTT. Translated: CASSYSRNTGELFF.

This clonotype was observed many times. The chain is built from TRBV4-1 and TRBJ1-2, with 10 bases aligning to TRBD1. Per the germline V gene, CDR1 is MGHRA and CDR2 is YSYEKL. V lost 1 base to trimming and J lost 12 bases; unmatched junction nucleotides: 17. The CDR3 spans 17 residues. The CDR3 bases are TGCGCCAGCAGCCAAGTAACATCCGAGAATCGGGACAGGGGCAACACCTTC. It translates to CASSQVTSENRDRGNTF.

The V and J genes are TRBV19 and TRBJ2-1, with D possibly matching TRBD2 (6 bases). Trimming removed 6 bases at V and 2 bases at J, with 17 bases between. CDR1 is LNHDA, CDR2 SQIVND, per germline (reference sequence). The CDR3 has 16 amino acids. The CDR3 DNA follows: TGTGCCAGTAGCATCTCTCGACTAGGCGCCTACAATGAGCAGTTCTTC. This gives the protein CASSISRLGAYNEQFF.

Worth noting for this clonotype: A read error likely explains this, since a far larger clone differs by one base. For the CDR3, the DNA is TGTGCCAGCAGCATACAGGGGGATAGCTACACCTTC. This codes for CASSIQGDSYTF. This chain uses TRBV11-2 with TRBJ1-2; TRBD1 matches 8 bases. The J segment lost 9 bases and the V segment lost 5 bases, leaving 5 bases of the junction unmatched. Looked up from germline, CDR1 is SGHAT and CDR2 is FQNNGV. CDR3 length equals 12 residues. Full variable domain (missing parts from reference TRBV11-2 and TRBJ1-2): EAGVAQSPRYKIIEKRQSVAFWCNPISGHATLYWYQQILGQGPKLLIQFQNNGVVDDSQLPKDRFSAERLKGVDSTLKIQPAKLEDSAVYLCASSIQGDSYTFGSGTRLTVV.

This clonotype came up many times. A junction end diverges from the germline sequence, so it may reflect a read error. V and J are TRBV12-3 or TRBV12-4 and TRBJ2-7; 8 bases align to TRBD2. The length of the CDR3 is 14 residues. CDR3 in amino acids: CASSLAGKAYEQYF. The CDR3 coding sequence is TGTGCCAGCAGCTTAGCGGGGAAAGCCTACGAGCAGTACTTC.

The chain joins TRBV27 to TRBJ2-4; TRBD1 matches 12 bases. J was trimmed by 0 bases and V by 5 bases; bases with no gene match: 14. The CDR3 runs to 20 residues. Germline V CDR1 and CDR2: MNHEY, SMNVEV (reference sequence). DNA of the CDR3: TGTGCCAGCAGTCTCGGGACAGGGGGCGGGTTAGGTCGAGCCAAAAACATTCAGTACTTC. Translated: CASSLGTGGGLGRAKNIQYF.

This clonotype has ten or more counts. The genes are TRBV19 and TRBJ2-3; D is perhaps TRBD1 (6 bases). Trimming shortened V by 4 bases and J by 2 bases, and 16 bases separated the two germline ends. The CDR3 spans 16 residues. CDR1 and CDR2 from the germline V gene are LNHDA and SQIVND (reference sequence). The CDR3 DNA reads as TGTGCCAGTAGTAGCCTCGGGACACTATCCACAGATACGCAGTATTTT. It encodes CASSSLGTLSTDTQYF.